The rows below give T cell receptor beta chains drawn from one sample of a study of blood T cell repertoires in COVID-19. Generated by immunoSEQ multiplex PCR, the TCRdb table keeps only in-frame clones and is missing some. The data hold a few hundred thousand clones, with around 92% observed a single time. The sample was PBMCs or T cells enriched from blood (not recorded which). The receptors originated from a woman in her 50s who had been exposed to COVID-19. CDR3s include the opening cysteine and the closing phenylalanine or tryptophan. The order of the fields is D gene, clone size, J gene, V gene, CDR3 protein, CDR3 DNA. The D gene is left open where the match is weak. The size of a clone is reported for some rows only, either as once, few or many, or as a class for expanded clones.

>TRBD1|NA|TRBJ2-6|TRBV7-6
CASSLGTGGANVLTF
TGTGCCAGCAGCTTAGGGACAGGGGGAGCCAACGTCCTGACTTTC
>NA|NA|TRBJ1-2|TRBV15
CATSMSGAGDGYTF
TGTGCCACCAGCATGTCGGGGGCGGGGGATGGCTACACCTTC
>TRBD1|NA|TRBJ2-6|TRBV28
CASSFLQGFGANVLTF
TGTGCCAGCAGTTTCCTACAGGGGTTCGGGGCCAACGTCCTGACTTTC
>NA|NA|TRBJ1-4|TRBV30
CAWSREPGYREEKLFF
TGTGCCTGGAGTCGAGAGCCGGGGTACAGGGAGGAAAAACTGTTTTTT
>TRBD1|once|TRBJ1-3|TRBV9
CASSVEGQGTGNTIYF
TGTGCCAGCAGCGTAGAGGGACAGGGTACTGGAAACACCATATATTTT
>NA|NA|TRBJ1-3|TRBV9
CASSGGGSGNTIYF
TGTGCCAGCAGCGGAGGGGGATCTGGAAACACCATATATTTT
>TRBD1|NA|TRBJ1-5|TRBV10-3
CAIRRDRGDNQPQHF
TGTGCCATCAGGCGGGACAGGGGGGACAATCAGCCCCAGCATTTT
>TRBD1|few|TRBJ2-7|TRBV2
CASSKDRSYEQYF
TGTGCCAGCAGTAAGGACAGGAGCTACGAGCAGTACTTC
>NA|NA|TRBJ1-2|TRBV2
CASRSVQVREYGYTF
TGTGCCAGCAGGAGTGTCCAGGTCCGGGAGTATGGCTACACCTTC
>NA|NA|TRBJ2-3|TRBV24-1
CATPGGTDTQYF
TGTGCCACCCCTGGAGGGACAGATACGCAGTATTTT
>NA|NA|TRBJ1-6|TRBV4-1
CASSLEQVHNSPLHF
TGCGCCAGCAGCCTCGAACAGGTGCATAATTCACCCCTCCACTTT
>NA|NA|TRBJ2-7|TRBV11-2
CASSFRVDEQYF
TGTGCCAGCAGCTTCCGGGTGGATGAGCAGTACTTC
>TRBD1|NA|TRBJ2-5|TRBV7-9
CASRTGQGQETQYF
TGTGCCAGCAGAACCGGACAGGGCCAAGAGACCCAGTACTTC
>TRBD1|once|TRBJ2-1|TRBV28
CASSFPPGQGPHEQFF
TGTGCCAGCAGTTTTCCCCCAGGACAGGGTCCACATGAGCAGTTCTTC
>NA|NA|TRBJ1-4|TRBV10-3
CAISELGGDDEKLFF
TGTGCCATCAGTGAACTTGGGGGCGATGATGAAAAACTGTTTTTT
>NA|NA|TRBJ1-6|TRBV5-1
CASRWGEESPLHF
TGCGCCAGCAGGTGGGGAGAGGAATCACCCCTCCACTTT
>NA|NA|TRBJ2-1|TRBV4-1
CASSQDGHGGANEQFF
TGCGCCAGCAGCCAAGATGGCCACGGCGGGGCCAATGAGCAGTTCTTC
>NA|NA|TRBJ1-6|TRBV27
CASSLTAGSTYNSPLHF
TGTGCCAGCAGTTTAACGGCAGGTTCTACCTATAATTCACCCCTCCACTTT
>TRBD1|NA|TRBJ1-2|TRBV3-1/TRBV3-2
CASSQKLPPGQGLGYGYTF
TGTGCCAGCAGCCAAAAACTCCCTCCGGGACAGGGTCTTGGCTATGGCTACACCTTC
>NA|NA|TRBJ1-2|TRBV3-1/TRBV3-2
CASSQDVRRGYGYTF
TGTGCCAGCAGCCAAGATGTTCGCAGGGGCTATGGCTACACCTTC
>TRBD1|NA|TRBJ1-3|TRBV4-1
CASSDRATSGNTIYF
TGCGCCAGCAGCGACAGGGCAACCTCTGGAAACACCATATATTTT
>NA|NA|TRBJ1-2|TRBV28
CASSLRTGYGYTF
TGTGCCAGCAGTTTAAGAACAGGGTATGGCTACACCTTC
>NA|once|TRBJ2-7|TRBV28
CASNTPAGVGYEQYF
TGTGCCAGCAACACCCCGGCGGGCGTAGGATACGAGCAGTACTTC